The 15 T cell receptor beta chains below all came from one sample that was sequenced in a study of cytomegalovirus exposure and HLA in healthy donors. PCR used 60 Vbeta primers and 13 Jbeta primers. This table comes from immunoSEQ multiplex PCR, and its TCRdb copy is limited to in-frame clones, with some not included. The repertoire has about 98,000 clones, 60% to 85% of them found once; the top ten carry 16%. Sequencing used PBMCs. These receptors were collected from a man between 60 and 70 years old in good health and CMV-seropositive.

The chain links TRBV9 to TRBJ1-1; D possibly corresponds to TRBD1 (6 bases). The CDR3 extends over 14 amino acids. Germline-derived CDR1 and CDR2 are SGDLS and YYNGEE. Trimming left V 1 base short and J 1 base short, with 8 bases between. The CDR3 region has the DNA TGTGCCAGCAGCGTAATGGACAGGAACACTGAAGCTTTCTTT. This encodes CASSVMDRNTEAFF.

This clone was counted a few times. Different DNA sequences within this sample yield the same CDR3. The chain is built from TRBV6-6 and TRBJ1-2, with D possibly TRBD1 on 5 matching bases. The V and J ends lost 2 bases and 7 bases respectively, with 8 bases between them. Looked up from germline, CDR1 is MNHNY and CDR2 is SVGAGI (reference sequence). The CDR3 consists of 12 residues. The CDR3 is CASSYPGGGYTF. CDR3 nucleotides: TGTGCCAGCAGTTACCCGGGGGGTGGCTACACCTTC.

As for this clone: One end of the junction varies from germline; a read error may be responsible. The chain joins TRBV7-9 to TRBJ2-3, with 12 positions matching TRBD2. Looked up from germline, CDR1 is SEHNR and CDR2 is FQNEAQ (reference sequence). The CDR3 runs to 14 residues. The CDR3 protein is CSSSVTSGGDTQYF. In DNA form, the CDR3 reads TGTTCCAGCAGCGTGACTAGCGGGGGAGATACGCAGTATTTT. Filled out from reference TRBV7-9 and TRBJ2-3, the complete variable domain reads DTGVSQNPRHKITKRGQNVTFRCDPISEHNRLYWYRQTLGQGPEFLTYFQNEAQLEKSRLLSDRFSAERPKGSFSTLEIQRTEQGDSAMYLCSSSVTSGGDTQYFGPGTRLTVL.

The chain has TRBV19 and TRBJ2-7; D might be TRBD2 (6 bases). Germline CDR1 LNHDA, CDR2 SQIVND (reference sequence). Deletions cut 5 bases from V and 6 bases from J, with 17 bases between. The CDR3 consists of 14 residues. CDR3 protein: CASSLEEGRGEQYF. In nucleotides, the CDR3 is TGTGCCAGTAGTCTTGAGGAGGGGCGAGGCGAGCAGTACTTC.

The rearrangement uses TRBV5-6 and TRBJ2-5; 7 nucleotides line up with TRBD2. Germline values: CDR1 SGHDT, CDR2 YYEEEE. With V trimmed by 0 bases and J by 2 bases, 7 bases remained unmatched. The CDR3 contains 16 residues. The DNA of the CDR3 is TGTGCCAGCAGCTTGGTGGATGGTAGCGGGCAAGAGACCCAGTACTTC. This encodes CASSLVDGSGQETQYF.

The chain combines TRBV15 with TRBJ1-1; 8 nucleotides line up with TRBD1. In germline, CDR1 is LNHNV, CDR2 YYDKDF (reference sequence). The trim removed 6 bases at V and 6 bases at J, leaving 3 bases unmatched. The CDR3 covers 12 residues. The CDR3 region is CATSVQGAEAFF. CDR3 DNA sequence: TGTGCCACCAGTGTACAGGGGGCTGAAGCTTTCTTT.

The V call is TRBV7-8, the J call TRBJ2-1, with TRBD1 matching over 7 bases. The V gene end was trimmed by 5 bases and the J gene end by 6 bases; junction bases not matched to a gene: 7. The V gene's germline CDR1 is SGHVS and CDR2 FQNEAQ. This CDR3 spans 14 amino acids. The chain's CDR3 is CASSTGTAPNEQFF. The CDR3 DNA sequence: TGTGCCAGCAGCACCGGGACAGCCCCCAATGAGCAGTTCTTC.

The chain carries TRBV4-1 and TRBJ2-3; 7 bases agree with TRBD2. This CDR3 comprises 16 residues. Germline V gene lookup returns CDR1 MGHRA and CDR2 YSYEKL. Unmatched junction bases numbered 8, after V lost 5 bases and J lost 0 bases. The CDR3 coding sequence is TGCGCCAGCAGCTCTCAAGCGGGGATTAGCACAGATACGCAGTATTTT. It translates to CASSSQAGISTDTQYF.

This clone has a single count. This chain joins TRBV14 and TRBJ2-3; maybe TRBD2 (5 bases). The CDR3 has 15 amino acids. V was clipped by 4 bases and J by 6 bases, with 17 bases between them. In germline, CDR1 is SGHDN, CDR2 FVKESK. In nucleotides, the CDR3 is TGTGCCAGCAGCCCTTGGAGGTCCGTAGGGGATACGCAGTATTTT. Protein: CASSPWRSVGDTQYF.

The chain carries TRBV6-6 and TRBJ1-3, with a possible D match to TRBD1 (6 bases). The CDR3 is 15 amino acids. Trimming removed 6 bases at V and 4 bases at J, with 16 bases between. Germline CDR1 reads MNHNY; CDR2 reads SVGAGI (reference sequence). The chain's CDR3 is CASSWTALDGNTIYF. The CDR3 nucleotides are TGTGCCAGCAGCTGGACAGCCCTCGACGGAAACACCATATATTTT.

The rearrangement links TRBV7-2 to TRBJ2-7, with TRBD2 identical over 9 bases. J lost 2 bases, V lost 1 base, and 9 bases had no gene match. The CDR3 totals 17 residues. CDR1 is SGHTA, CDR2 FQGNSA, per germline. CDR3 sequence reads: CASSLEVGSGGTYEQYF. The CDR3 DNA is TGTGCCAGCAGCTTAGAGGTGGGTAGCGGGGGCACCTACGAGCAGTACTTC.

This clone was counted between two and nine times. This chain links TRBV6-5 with TRBJ1-1; TRBD1 agrees at 11 bases. Germline V gives CDR1 MNHEY, CDR2 SVGAGI. The CDR3 contains 14 residues. The trim removed 0 bases at V and 7 bases at J, leaving 1 base unmatched. CDR3 sequence: CASSYSGTGGEAFF. DNA of the CDR3: TGTGCCAGCAGTTACTCGGGGACAGGGGGTGAAGCTTTCTTT.

This clone was seen once. J is TRBJ2-5 and V is TRBV10-1, with TRBD1 matching over 9 bases. This CDR3 region has 15 residues. CDR1 is WNHNN, CDR2 SYGVQD, per germline (reference sequence). Trimming cost V 5 bases and J 5 bases; bases outside gene matches: 9. CDR3 protein: CASSPGQGRRETQYF. DNA of the CDR3: TGCGCCAGCAGTCCGGGACAGGGAAGGCGGGAGACCCAGTACTTC.

This chain connects TRBV27 to TRBJ1-5; tentative D call: TRBD1 (5 bases). The CDR3 runs to 14 residues. Trimming took 4 bases from V and 5 from J, leaving 12 bases between them. Germline lookup yields CDR1 MNHEY and CDR2 SMNVEV (reference sequence). CDR3 sequence reads: CASSYSAGHQPQHF. The CDR3 DNA reads as TGTGCCAGCAGTTACTCGGCAGGGCATCAGCCCCAGCATTTT.

The chain has TRBV6-5 and TRBJ1-1; TRBD1 matches 8 bases. CDR3 length equals 14 residues. The ends lost 5 bases at V and 3 bases at J; junction bases unmatched: 5. Germline values: CDR1 MNHEY, CDR2 SVGAGI. This CDR3 is CASSLQGADTEAFF. The CDR3 nucleotides are TGTGCCAGCAGTCTCCAGGGGGCGGACACTGAAGCTTTCTTT.